This T cell receptor (beta chain) is drawn from a study of shared clonotypes between healthy human individuals (dated by TCRdb to between 2020 and 2021). Looking at the study overall: The cohort comprised a couple of women and three men aged 18 to 49 years. Leukapheresis yielded between about 0.94 and 10 billion PBMCs per donor. The study deeply sequenced blood TCR repertoires of about five healthy adults to estimate repertoire size and the extent of clonotype sharing between individuals. To increase sequencing depth and limit assay-specific biases, TCR repertoire library preparation and sequencing were carried out by different laboratories using diverse techniques. Per donor, three plates each were used for CD4 naive and CD4 memory, two for CD8 naive, and one for CD8 memory. Beyond this particular receptor, the publication reports: Estimated clonotype richness was generally larger for naive than for memory subsets. Sampling was restricted to blood, and TCR repertoires in tissues likely differ from the TCR repertoires found in blood. Rarefaction of sorted-subset datasets indicated incomplete sequencing despite the large sequencing depth. Pairwise subsampling indicated that sequencing depth was expected to affect the degree of clonotype sharing among donors. Clonotypes shared by all four sorted-subset donors showed higher generation probabilities than non-shared clonotypes. The genetic and exposure-history diversity represented was limited by the small number of donors. About 5% of naive CD4, 3.5% of naive CD8, 2.3% of memory CD4, and roughly 0.4% of memory CD8 clonotypes were shared across several donors.

For the CD8 naive samples, CD45RO-negative cells were positively selected for CCR7, yielding a CD45RA+CCR7+ population from which TemRA cells were excluded. The donors were healthy, HIV-negative adults with no recently reported acute infections or vaccinations. All donors were Caucasian adults living in Nashville, Tennessee, USA. Blood was collected by leukapheresis, and PBMCs were isolated by Ficoll-Histopaque density gradient centrifugation and then cryopreserved in liquid nitrogen vapor phase. Analytical flow cytometry was used to check the purity and quantity of every magnetically sorted T cell population. Genomic DNA was isolated from each sorted fraction and quantified by UV absorbance on a Nanodrop 2000c. Regarding this clone: There is no known antigen for this receptor. No quality values exist for individual bases; no much larger clone is one base distant.

Using the deep immunoSEQ assay, TCR CDR3 regions were amplified from genomic DNA by multiplex PCR. Extracted genomic DNA from each cell subset was distributed evenly across all wells of several immunoSEQ 96-well plates, and each plate was treated as a replicate. For sorted subsets, each replicate PCR was loaded with 200 ng genomic DNA, equivalent to 25,000 to 35,000 T cell genomes. Purified libraries were quantified with a Qubit 3.0 fluorometer, sized on a Bioanalyzer 2100, and re-quantified with the KAPA Library Quantification kit. Every immunoSEQ 96-well plate was sequenced on a dedicated single-read 150-cycle Illumina NextSeq 550 flow cell. The published analysis was carried out like this. Because only junctional sequences without quality scores were contained in the immunoSEQ output, filtering matching that applied to full-length reads could not be performed. To assign V/J genes and CDR3, sequences were annotated against IMGT germline references using PyIR, a Python wrapper for IgBLAST v1.9. Reads were removed for weak V/J assignments (E-value above 1e-6), missing CDR3, stop codons, out-of-frame junctions, or ambiguous translated residues. A V3J clonotype was defined by an identical inferred V gene, J gene, and CDR3 amino acid sequence. The percentage overlap between two repertoires was calculated by dividing the number of shared unique clonotypes by the size of the smaller repertoire. Three approaches were used to assess repertoire richness: RTK rarefaction, the Chao1 estimator, and Recon v2.1 estimates of unobserved clonotypes. Generation probabilities were computed with OLGA for all TCRbeta clonotypes obtained by the gDNA method from a few donors. The table comes from immuneACCESS by way of TCRdb, which keeps in-frame sequences with V and J called. Part of the clones is missing from these tables; in studies checked, under half for an unresolved V gene and the rest for unknown reasons. V, J and clone size derive from that table, while D and trimming were established from the DNA sequence. The sample table records millions of clones; roughly 91% of these occur just once. The ten largest clones add up to approximately 1.7% of the sample.

CDR1 is given as SGHTA and CDR2 as FQGNSA, both from the germline V gene. Trimming takes 4 bases off V and 0 bases off J; junction bases not matched to a gene: 10. The cysteine opens and the phenylalanine closes a CDR3 of 17 amino acids. Left in the record is the CDR3 DNA by itself, 51 bases read in frame from the first base. This receptor was identified in a man aged 18 to 29 in good health. Some clones in this sample may be carry-over from other donors' samples. The sequence joins TRBV7-2 to TRBJ2-3, and 7 junction bases match TRBD2. Specimen: naive CD8+ T cells from PBMCs. The sample's cell subset or site label, decoded: CD45RA+CCR7+. The CDR3 reads as follows: CASSSPTTSASTDTQYF. The DNA is TGTGCCAGCAGCTCCCCCACTACTAGCGCCAGCACAGATACGCAGTATTTT.